This entry describes one TCR beta chain. It lacks a known antigen. The record has no base qualities; no much larger clone is one base away. From the cysteine through the phenylalanine, the CDR3 covers 14 amino acids. The kept DNA is CDR3 alone, 42 bases in frame from the first base. V was cut back by 10 bases and J by 4 bases, leaving a gap of 16 bases between them. CDR1 and CDR2 were assigned from the germline V gene as MDHEN and SYDVKM. The source of the sample is a study of blood T cell repertoires in COVID-19 (dated by TCRdb to the early 2020s). Regarding the complete study: Collaborator samples came from the United States, Italy and Spain and covered acute and convalescent phases of COVID-19. The prospective study material was composed of cDNA or gDNA derived from T cells, B-cell-depleted T cells, or PBMCs. Deeply sampled blood TCRbeta repertoires from subjects exposed to, actively infected with, or recovered from COVID-19 were included in the dataset. The repertoires were released in a freely available public database intended as a resource for research on the immune response to SARS-CoV-2. Samples were obtained from the ongoing ImmuneRACE study (first 160 participants) and from over a thousand subjects provided by 6 global collaborators. Nearly every sample came with metadata listing a de-identified subject ID, COVID-19 status, age in years and sex. Where available, HLA class I and class II types were taken from metadata supplied by the sample provider and were not determined by assay-based typing. Overall study outcomes, separate from this receptor: Clinical and demographic metadata were provided uncurated, with the amount varying by source and participant.

TCRbeta CDR3 regions were amplified from genomic DNA by means of the immunoSEQ Assay, a bias-controlled multiplex PCR. The paper's data handling went like this. The number of nucleated cells in each sample was estimated from the amplification of reference gene primers within the assay. Sequence reads were collapsed and filtered to measure the absolute abundance of every unique TCRbeta CDR3 rearrangement. For each sample, productive Simpson clonality was calculated by taking the square root of Simpson's diversity index across productive rearrangements. TCRdb took over this immuneACCESS table, retaining in-frame rearrangements with V and J assigned. Such tables are incomplete; in checked studies, under half of the missing clones stem from an unresolved V gene, and the remainder is unexplained. D and trimming were read from the DNA, whereas the V and J calls and clone size are those reported in that table. In all, the sample holds fewer than 85,000 clones, and about 83% of those were seen once. In total, the top ten clones hold about 6.9% of the sample.

In Seattle, one collaborating source enrolled patients while the infection was active and tracked those patients longitudinally over the course of disease. Each collaborating institution followed its own protocols to collect whole blood in K2EDTA tubes. For TCRbeta analysis, collaborators shipped samples as frozen whole blood, isolated PBMCs, or DNA extracted from either of those sample types. The receptor chain draws on TRBV28 and TRBJ1-4, and perhaps TRBD1 as D gene, on 5 matching bases. This receptor was identified in a man aged 30 to 39 with COVID-19, enrolled during active disease. Sequencing used peripheral blood. The DNA sequence is given as TGTGCCACGGGGGAGGGTGGGGTTAATGAAAAACTGTTTTTT. This yields the protein CATGEGGVNEKLFF.